This entry concerns a single T cell receptor beta chain. Its antigen is unknown. The authors incorporated unique molecular identifiers into the TCR beta cDNA libraries. TCRdb used MiXCR to reprocess the PCR reads, holding one entry per CDR3 protein. Of 350,000 to 450,000 distinct CDR3 sequences in the sample, roughly 38% were seen once. Trimming left V 4 bases short and J 0 bases short, with 7 bases between. The CDR3 spans 15 residues. Looked up from germline, CDR1 is SGHDN and CDR2 is FVKESK. The record originates from a study of post-analysis software for immune sequencing data. The wider study: Recorded subtypes: relapsing-remitting, secondary progressive, progressive-relapsing; some patients unannotated. Study results and limitations: TRBV5-6, TRBV5-1 and TRBV20-1 were among roughly 5 TRBV segments more frequent in patients than controls. Controls' normalized Chao1 diversity significantly exceeded that of multiple sclerosis patients.

This chain joins TRBV14 and TRBJ2-6; D is unclear. The TCR originated in a girl between 10 and 17 years old with multiple sclerosis. Input material: blood. CDR3 in DNA: TGTGCCAGCAGCCGCGTAAACTCTGGGGCCAACGTCCTGACTTTC. Residues: CASSRVNSGANVLTF.